Reported below is one T cell receptor beta chain. Its cognate antigen is unknown. Naive CD8 cells, CD45RO-negative and positively selected for CCR7, excluded terminally differentiated effector memory CD45RA+ cells. The data belong to a study of shared clonotypes between healthy human individuals. Findings and limits, study-wide: Clonotypes not shared had lower generation probabilities than those common to all four donors.

Genomic DNA (from each subset) was split evenly across several immunoSEQ plates. The data were produced by immunoSEQ multiplex PCR, yet TCRdb's version contains in-frame clones alone and is incomplete. The sample has about 2 million clones, over 85% seen once; the top ten hold 1% to 1.5%. After removal of 3 bases from V and 1 base from J, the junction contained 6 bases not matched to a gene. The V gene's germline CDR1 is MNHEY and CDR2 SMNVEV (reference sequence). The CDR3 loop spans 16 amino acids. This receptor was identified in a man aged 18 to 30 in good health. The V gene is TRBV27, the J gene TRBJ2-3; 8 positions agree with TRBD1. Material: naive CD8+ T cells sorted from blood. The CDR3 region is CASSFLHRGGTDTQYF. The DNA of the CDR3 is TGTGCCAGCAGTTTTTTACACAGGGGGGGCACAGATACGCAGTATTTT.